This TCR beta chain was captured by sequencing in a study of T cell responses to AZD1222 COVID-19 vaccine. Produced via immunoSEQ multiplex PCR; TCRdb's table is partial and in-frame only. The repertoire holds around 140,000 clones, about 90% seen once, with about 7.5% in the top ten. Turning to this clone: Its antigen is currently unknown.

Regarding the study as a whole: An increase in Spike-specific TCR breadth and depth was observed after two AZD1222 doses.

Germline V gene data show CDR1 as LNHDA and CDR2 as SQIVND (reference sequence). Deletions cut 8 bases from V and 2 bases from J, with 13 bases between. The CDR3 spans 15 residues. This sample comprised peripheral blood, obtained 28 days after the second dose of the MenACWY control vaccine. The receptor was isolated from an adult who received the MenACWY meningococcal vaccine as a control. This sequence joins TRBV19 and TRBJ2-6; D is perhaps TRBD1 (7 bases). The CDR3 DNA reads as TGTGCCAGTCGCACAGGGGAGGCTGGGGCCAACGTCCTGACTTTC. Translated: CASRTGEAGANVLTF.